One and the same sample provided the 18 T cell receptor beta chains below, sequenced in a study of blood T cell repertoires in COVID-19. Measured with immunoSEQ multiplex PCR; TCRdb has only the in-frame clones, and not every one. The sample includes about 75,000 clones, 70% to 90% of them seen just once. The sequenced sample was peripheral blood. These receptor sequences come from a human donor in a cohort sampled during active COVID-19.

This clone was picked up one time. This chain uses TRBV18 with TRBJ2-1; a possible D gene is TRBD2 (6 bases). Germline V CDR1 and CDR2: KGHSH, LQKENI. The CDR3 consists of 13 residues. The V end was cut by 5 bases, the J end by 7 bases, with 12 bases between. The CDR3 bases are TGTGCCAGCTCAGGAGGTGGGGGGAATGAGCAGTTCTTC. It specifies CASSGGGGNEQFF.

The chain has TRBV7-9 and TRBJ2-1; a possible D gene is TRBD1 (6 bases). The V gene's germline CDR1 is SEHNR and CDR2 FQNEAQ (reference sequence). This CDR3 is built from 17 residues. V dropped 4 bases and J dropped 0 bases, with 16 bases sitting between them. The CDR3 DNA reads as TGTGCCAGCAGCTCCAACAGGGTTCGTCGCTCCTACAATGAGCAGTTCTTC. It encodes CASSSNRVRRSYNEQFF.

The chain couples TRBV30 to TRBJ2-7; 12 bases map to TRBD2. Trimming took 4 bases from V and 6 from J; bases not matched to a gene: 1. The CDR3 spans 12 residues. Germline V gene sequence: CDR1 GTSNPN, CDR2 SVGIG (reference sequence). CDR3 residues: CAWKLAGGEQYF. CDR3 in DNA: TGTGCCTGGAAACTAGCGGGAGGCGAGCAGTACTTC.

This chain links TRBV5-1 with TRBJ2-1; 10 bases align to TRBD2. The germline V gene has CDR1 SGHRS and CDR2 YFSETQ. V gave up 0 bases and J gave up 6 bases; unmatched junction bases: 6. The CDR3 loop spans 16 amino acids. CDR3 protein: CASSLGAGGPVNEQFF. CDR3 DNA sequence: TGCGCCAGCAGCTTGGGAGCGGGGGGGCCCGTCAATGAGCAGTTCTTC.

V usage is TRBV28 and J usage is TRBJ2-6; possibly TRBD2 for D (6 bases). The CDR3 contains 14 residues. The ends were cut back, 8 bases at V and 4 bases at J, with 12 bases in the middle. Germline lookup yields CDR1 MDHEN and CDR2 SYDVKM. CDR3 DNA: TGTGCCAGCTGCCGAGGAGGGGGGGCCAACGTCCTGACTTTC. This encodes CASCRGGGANVLTF.

CDR3 DNA: TGTGCCAGCTCACCACCGGGGATCTCGGGGGTTTATGGCTACACCTTC. Its translation: CASSPPGISGVYGYTF. The chain has TRBV18 and TRBJ1-2; weak D call: TRBD1 (5 bases). The germline V and J ends were trimmed by 0 bases and 5 bases, with 16 bases remaining between them. Germline V lookup: CDR1 KGHSH, CDR2 LQKENI. CDR3 size: 16 residues.

This rearrangement joins TRBV5-4 to TRBJ1-4; D is perhaps TRBD1 (5 bases). Trimming pared 1 base from V and 5 bases from J, leaving 9 bases between. Germline V lookup: CDR1 SGHNT, CDR2 YYREEE (reference sequence). CDR3 length: 14 amino acids. CDR3 amino acids: CASSLSGGNEKLFF. As DNA, the CDR3 is TGTGCCAGCAGCTTGTCGGGGGGAAATGAAAAACTGTTTTTT.

This rearrangement joins TRBV9 to TRBJ1-4; D perhaps matches TRBD1 (6 bases). This CDR3 spans 16 amino acids. Germline lookup yields CDR1 SGDLS and CDR2 YYNGEE. Trimming took off 3 bases at V and 8 bases at J, with 20 bases between the two ends. In DNA, the CDR3 is TGTGCCAGCAGCGACGGCAACAGGGCCGGGTGGGAAAAACTGTTTTTT. Protein sequence: CASSDGNRAGWEKLFF.

The sample holds one count of this clone. The chain has TRBV10-1 and TRBJ2-1; D is unresolved. The germline V gene encodes CDR1 WNHNN and CDR2 SYGVQD (reference sequence). The germline V and J ends were trimmed by 0 bases and 4 bases, with 13 bases remaining between them. This CDR3 contains 16 residues. The CDR3 region is CASSESSGSGYNEQFF. DNA of the CDR3: TGCGCCAGCAGTGAGTCGTCCGGGTCTGGGTACAATGAGCAGTTCTTC.

CDR3 region: CATSRPGTGGFNEKLFF. Here the CDR3 DNA reads TGTGCCACCAGCAGGCCCGGGACAGGGGGCTTTAATGAAAAACTGTTTTTT. The chain is built from TRBV15 and TRBJ1-4; 12 nucleotides align to TRBD1. V lost 3 bases, J lost 4 bases, and 6 bases stayed unmatched. This CDR3 has 17 amino acids. CDR1 is LNHNV and CDR2 is YYDKDF in the germline V gene (reference sequence).

The chain has TRBV6-5 and TRBJ2-1, with D possibly being TRBD1 (7 bases). Between the trimmed V and J ends, which lost 6 bases and 1 base, there was a span of 10 bases. The CDR3 has 14 amino acids. Germline loops: CDR1 MNHEY, CDR2 SVGAGI. The CDR3 region is CASSQGGSYNEQFF. DNA for the CDR3: TGTGCCAGCAGCCAGGGGGGATCCTACAATGAGCAGTTCTTC.

The chain joins TRBV3-1 (or the pseudogene TRBV3-2) to TRBJ2-5; TRBD1 agrees at 7 bases. This CDR3 has 17 residues. Trimming at V came to 4 bases and at J to 2 bases, leaving 13 bases not matched to a gene. Per germline, CDR1 LGHDT and CDR2 YNNKEL (reference sequence). CDR3 region: CASSPSRSTGRQETQYF. The CDR3 bases are TGTGCCAGCAGCCCCAGCCGATCGACAGGGCGACAAGAGACCCAGTACTTC.

The chain joins TRBV10-3 to TRBJ2-1; 10 bases align to TRBD1. The CDR3 contains 15 residues. The ends lost 0 bases at V and 9 bases at J; junction bases unmatched: 5. CDR1 is ENHRY, CDR2 SYGVKD, per germline. Here the CDR3 reads CAISESGRDRGEQFF. CDR3 coding DNA: TGTGCCATCAGTGAGTCGGGGAGGGACAGGGGTGAGCAGTTCTTC.

V usage is TRBV7-6 and J usage is TRBJ2-5; TRBD2 aligns across 9 bases. There are 17 residues in the CDR3. In germline, CDR1 is SGHVS, CDR2 FNYEAQ. Unmatched junction bases numbered 10, after V lost 0 bases and J lost 5 bases. The CDR3 nucleotides read TGTGCCAGCAGCTTAGCGGGGGCGGGGGGGCCGATCGAGACCCAGTACTTC. It codes for CASSLAGAGGPIETQYF. Full variable domain (missing parts from reference TRBV7-6 and TRBJ2-5): GAGVSQSPRYKVTKRGQDVALRCDPISGHVSLYWYRQALGQGPEFLTYFNYEAQQDKSGLPNDRFSAERPEGSISTLTIQRTEQRDSAMYRCASSLAGAGGPIETQYFGPGTRLLVL.

This clone came up once. DNA for the CDR3: TGTGCCAGCAGGCTAGCGGGGGGGCCTAGCAATGAGCAGTTCTTC. It encodes CASRLAGGPSNEQFF. The chain combines TRBV14 with TRBJ2-1; TRBD2 matches 12 bases. Trimming took 6 bases from V and 6 from J; bases not matched to a gene: 6. Per germline, CDR1 SGHDN and CDR2 FVKESK. The CDR3 has 15 amino acids.

J is TRBJ2-1 and V is TRBV7-9, with 13 nucleotides matching TRBD2. The ends lost 0 bases at V and 5 bases at J; junction bases unmatched: 4. The germline V gene has CDR1 SEHNR and CDR2 FQNEAQ (reference sequence). The CDR3 has 17 residues. The DNA of the CDR3 is TGTGCCAGCAGCTTAGCGGGGGGACTAGCGGGAAACAATGAGCAGTTCTTC. It yields the protein CASSLAGGLAGNNEQFF.

This clone was observed a few times. The genes are TRBV3-1 (or the pseudogene TRBV3-2) and TRBJ1-2; D is possibly TRBD1 (6 bases). Trimming cost V 4 bases and J 1 base, with 10 bases left between them. This CDR3 is 14 amino acids long. Looked up from germline, CDR1 is LGHDT and CDR2 is YNNKEL (reference sequence). The CDR3 reads CASSPRGGNYGYTF. The CDR3 DNA reads TGTGCCAGCAGCCCCCGAGGGGGTAACTATGGCTACACCTTC.

This clone turned up a few times. This chain uses TRBV5-6 with TRBJ2-7; D might be TRBD1 (5 bases). Germline V lookup: CDR1 SGHDT, CDR2 YYEEEE. The CDR3 contains 14 residues. V lost 1 base to trimming and J lost 1 base, with 9 bases between them. CDR3 sequence: CASSLYRGSYEQYF. CDR3 nucleotide sequence: TGTGCCAGCAGCTTGTATAGGGGTTCCTACGAGCAGTACTTC.